This T cell receptor beta chain was retrieved from a study of tumor-infiltrating lymphocytes in primary liver carcinoma (dated by TCRdb to 2016 to 2017). About the investigation overall: Of the five patients (three men and two women, aged 30 to 69 years), four had hepatocellular carcinoma and one had combined HCC and intrahepatic cholangiocarcinoma. The study combined TCRbeta repertoire sequencing, expression microarrays and whole-exome sequencing across five regions of each liver tumor, with adjacent normal tissue and blood. Samples yielded roughly 3.65 to 7.5 million productive TCRbeta reads; read depth did not differ significantly between tissue types. To link TCRbeta repertoire diversity with the local molecular phenotype, the approximately 25 tumor region samples were profiled using Agilent mRNA microarrays. TCRbeta repertoire sequencing covered some 35 specimens from 5 patients: around 25 tumor regions, 5 adjacent noncancerous liver tissues and 5 peripheral blood samples. The five patients had tumors of stage T1-T3 N0M0, with maximum diameters ranging from about 4.2 to 10 cm. Repertoires from technical replicates were highly reproducible, with mean shared-clone rates roughly 0.86 and correlation coefficients above 0.95. The full study reports these points: Only roughly 8-24% of top clones appeared in all five regions of a tumor, which suggests that tumor-infiltrating T cells are spatially heterogeneous. Only the TCR beta chain was sequenced, which likely underestimates true repertoire diversity because unpaired alpha chains were not captured. Consistent with antigen-driven expansion, pairs of tumor regions showed higher repertoire overlap (mean approximately 35%) than either tumor-adjacent pairs (about 17%) or tumor-blood pairs (about 15%). With just four to six patients in the study, the authors point out that the findings should be validated in a larger study. The top 250 clones accounted for a significantly greater share of the repertoire in tumors than in blood (p = 0.039). Because the samples were bulk and unsorted, CD4+ and CD8+ T cell repertoires could not be compared.

Without any cell sorting, total RNA and DNA were extracted together from approximately 20-30 mg of bulk tissue using the AllPrep DNA/RNA mini kit. Between late 2015 and 2016, five patients in China with histopathologically diagnosed primary liver carcinoma had surgical resection. At the time of sampling, the patients were treatment-naive and had chronic HBV infection. Each tumor was sampled at five spatially separated regions: the superior, inferior, left-lateral and right-lateral poles and the tumor centre. Histology showed that every tumor sample contained more than 80% viable tumor cells. Pieces of fresh tumor and adjacent tissue were cut in half, with one half kept in RNAlater at -80 degrees C and the other half sent for histology. As for this clonotype: The antigen it recognizes is unknown. Base qualities are not provided; no much larger clone lies one nucleotide away.

A constant-region primer and ProtoScript II reverse transcriptase were used to reverse-transcribe TCRbeta-specific cDNA from roughly 480 ng total RNA. Construction of the TCRbeta libraries relied on three nested rounds of multiplex PCR, following a slightly modified ARM-PCR procedure. Each of the first two PCR rounds ran for about 10 cycles and used multiplex TRBV1-TRBV30 forward primers together with a Cbeta reverse primer. Sample barcodes and Illumina adapters were attached in a final 25-cycle PCR using Deep VentR polymerase. Before sequencing, amplicons of 200-500 bp were purified from gel using a QIAquick gel extraction kit. An Illumina HiSeq 2500 was used to sequence the TCRbeta amplicons with 250-bp paired-end reads. The authors' pipeline ran thus. Quality trimming of reads was performed with Trimmomatic v0.33, and paired reads were merged with FLASH v1.2.11 so that full CDR3 sequences could be recovered. V, D and J germline segments were assigned to the rearranged TCRbeta sequences by MiGEC v1.2.1b. Clonotype statistics, along with Shannon-Wiener diversity indices, were calculated using VDJtools v1.0.0. Except for diversity analysis, only the 250 most abundant clonotypes of each sample were used in subsequent analyses to reduce sampling bias. TCRdb itself trimmed the public reads at Q25 with fastp, ran MiXCR and retained productive beta chains. Rows with one shared CDR3 protein collapse into an entry with the most common genes and DNA. These V and J calls are TCRdb output, not the study's own analysis. For this sample there are about 74,000 distinct CDR3 sequences; roughly 69% appear just once. The ten largest clones capture 25% to 30% of the sample.

The germline V gene provides CDR1 SQVTM and CDR2 ANQGSEA. Counted from cysteine to phenylalanine, this CDR3 has 14 amino acids. Kept here is only the CDR3 DNA, which spans 42 bases and is read in frame from base 1. V and J lose 1 base and 14 bases, and a span of 18 bases separates them. This clonotype originated in a man aged 35-49 years with primary liver carcinoma and hepatitis B virus infection. The rearranged segments are TRBV29-1 and TRBJ2-6, with no confident D gene call. Sample: liver tumor tissue from sampling region 4. What this sample's cell subset or site label stands for: tumor region T4, right-lateral pole. The sequenced DNA: TGCAGCGTTGAAGGTGGGCCTGAGGCCAATATCCTGACTTTC. It encodes CSVEGGPEANILTF.